This T cell receptor (beta chain) was sequenced during a study of blood T cell repertoires in COVID-19. Study details: Samples representing acute and convalescent COVID-19 were sourced from the United States, Italy and Spain.

Seattle patient enrollment occurred during active infection, with longitudinal follow-up thereafter. Repertoires were generated with immunoSEQ multiplex PCR, while TCRdb's copy carries only in-frame clones and drops some. Among 50,000 to 80,000 clones, 78% were seen once, and the ten largest hold over 12%. Germline V gene lookup returns CDR1 GTSNPN and CDR2 SVGIG (reference sequence). The CDR3 runs to 13 residues. Trimming stripped 0 bases from V and 4 bases from J, with 10 bases between. This rearrangement joins TRBV30 to TRBJ2-7, with D hard to call. This sequence was found in a man aged 55 to 70 with COVID-19, enrolled during active disease. The sequenced material came from peripheral blood. The DNA for the CDR3 is TGTGCCTGGAGTGTATTAACGGGTTACGAGCAGTACTTC. Its protein product is CAWSVLTGYEQYF.